This T cell receptor (beta chain) was sequenced for a study of blood T cell repertoires in COVID-19 (dated by TCRdb to the early 2020s). About the investigation overall: Collaborator samples came from the United States, Italy and Spain and covered acute and convalescent phases of COVID-19. The prospective study material was composed of cDNA or gDNA derived from T cells, B-cell-depleted T cells, or PBMCs. Deeply sampled blood TCRbeta repertoires from subjects exposed to, actively infected with, or recovered from COVID-19 were included in the dataset. The repertoires were released in a freely available public database meant as a resource for research on the immune response to SARS-CoV-2. The samples were drawn from the first 160 participants of the ongoing ImmuneRACE study and from 950 to 1,500 subjects provided by 6 global collaborators. Nearly every sample came with metadata listing a de-identified subject ID, COVID-19 status, age in years and sex. Where available, HLA class I and class II types were obtained from metadata supplied by the sample provider rather than from assay-based typing.

What the work shows at the level of the full study, not this receptor alone: The amount of clinical and demographic metadata varied by source and participant and was provided uncurated.

As concerns this clone: No cognate antigen has been identified for it. No qualities accompany the bases; no much larger clone lies one base away.

Participants in the prospective study were aged roughly 18 to 100 years, lived in 20 to 25 United States geographic areas, and enrolled through a virtual design. Cohort assignment in the prospective study relied on participant-reported clinical history from a screening survey and a study questionnaire. For ImmuneRACE Cohort 3, a participant was defined as recovered based on two consecutive negative NP/OP PCR tests, clearance by a healthcare professional, or resolution of symptoms. Each participant in the prospective study had whole blood, serum and a nasopharyngeal or oropharyngeal swab collected by mobile phlebotomists. Participants in the prospective study had the option to provide additional blood draws and questionnaires over an approximately 2-month period. Prospective study blood samples were shipped either frozen or at room temperature before DNA extraction. The CDR3 goes from the cysteine to the phenylalanine over 13 residues. The entry retains the CDR3 DNA only, 39 bases that are in frame from base 1. V is pared back by 6 bases and J by 6 bases, with 11 bases lying between the germline termini. The germline V gene encodes CDR1 SNHLY and CDR2 FYNNEI.

TCRbeta CDR3 regions were amplified from genomic DNA by means of the immunoSEQ Assay, a bias-controlled multiplex PCR. In the original analysis: The number of nucleated cells in each sample was estimated by amplification of reference gene primers within the assay. To quantify the absolute abundance of each unique TCRbeta CDR3 rearrangement, sequence reads were collapsed and filtered. For each sample, productive Simpson clonality was calculated as the square root of Simpson's diversity index across productive rearrangements. TCRdb stores this immuneACCESS table with in-frame sequences only. Part of the clones is absent; in the studies checked, under half of the shortfall reflects unresolved V genes, and no reason is known for the rest. The DNA was the basis for D and trimming; V, J and clone size are from that table. In this sample the table shows roughly 400,000 clones, roughly 91% of which occur a single time. The top ten constitute 1.5% to 2% of the sample.

Sequenced input: PBMCs or T cells enriched from blood (not recorded which). The source is a woman aged 25 to 45 who had recovered from COVID-19. Recombination joined TRBV2 with TRBJ2-2, and perhaps TRBD1 as D gene, on 6 matching bases. The sequenced DNA: TGTGCCAGCAGGAGGGACATAGCCGGGGAGCTGTTTTTT. Translation gives CASRRDIAGELFF.